These 18 T cell receptor beta chains were all obtained from the same sample, sequenced in a study of radiation and T cells in renal cell carcinoma. Generated by immunoSEQ multiplex PCR, the TCRdb table keeps only in-frame clones and is missing some. The repertoire holds about 140,000 clones, with 75% to 90% as singletons. Time point given: baseline pretreatment blood. The treatment was: 15 Gy SBRT to primary tumor, nephrectomy 4 weeks later. Sequenced here: blood, sampled from a patient whose treatment included radiotherapy and nephrectomy. These receptors all stem from a woman aged 50 to 60 with renal cell carcinoma.

The count of this clone is one. Written as DNA, the CDR3 is TGCGCCAGCAGCCACGAGGATGGGGACACTGAAGCTTTCTTT. The encoded protein is CASSHEDGDTEAFF. The chain links TRBV4-1 to TRBJ1-1; D remains ambiguous. The length of the CDR3 is 14 residues. V lost 3 bases and J 3 bases, leaving 11 bases between the germline ends. Per the germline V gene, CDR1 is MGHRA and CDR2 is YSYEKL.

CDR3: CAWSVAGAEYSPLHF. The DNA for the CDR3 is TGTGCCTGGAGTGTCGCAGGGGCGGAATACTCACCCCTCCACTTT. J is TRBJ1-6 and V is TRBV30, with D possibly matching TRBD1 (6 bases). In germline, CDR1 is GTSNPN, CDR2 SVGIG (reference sequence). V was pared by 0 bases and J by 10 bases, with 16 bases between. The CDR3 extends over 15 amino acids.

This sequence joins TRBV5-1 and TRBJ2-1; D not resolved. CDR1 and CDR2 (germline): SGHRS, YFSETQ. Deletions cut 1 base from V and 10 bases from J, with 12 bases between. The CDR3 has 13 residues. CDR3 region: CASSLFGRDEQFF. The CDR3 region has the DNA TGCGCCAGCAGCTTGTTTGGGCGTGACGAGCAGTTCTTC.

V usage is TRBV7-2 and J usage is TRBJ1-4, with 10 bases lining up with TRBD1. The CDR3 spans 17 residues. Germline V gene data show CDR1 as SGHTA and CDR2 as FQGNSA. Trimming took 5 bases from V and 8 from J; bases not matched to a gene: 14. CDR3 sequence reads: CASSPRGWGTGEEKLFF. For the CDR3, the DNA is TGTGCCAGCAGCCCGAGGGGTTGGGGGACAGGGGAAGAAAAACTGTTTTTT. Supplemented by reference TRBV7-2 and TRBJ1-4, the full variable domain reads GAGVSQSPSNKVTEKGKDVELRCDPISGHTALYWYRQSLGQGLEFLIYFQGNSAPDKSGLPSDRFSAERTGGSVSTLTIQRTQQEDSAVYLCASSPRGWGTGEEKLFFGSGTQLSVL.

The V and J genes are TRBV7-2 and TRBJ1-2, with 10 bases that match TRBD1. The germline CDR1 and CDR2 sequences are SGHTA and FQGNSA. The CDR3 totals 15 residues. V was clipped by 5 bases and J by 6 bases; unmatched bases: 9. Here the CDR3 reads CASSPRQGAGHGYTF. For the CDR3, the DNA is TGTGCCAGCAGCCCTCGACAGGGGGCAGGACATGGCTACACCTTC.

DNA of the CDR3: TGTGCCAGCAGCCATTCGGTGGGTTCCTCTGGGGCCAACGTCCTGACTTTC. This gives the protein CASSHSVGSSGANVLTF. This chain connects TRBV14 to TRBJ2-6; D is ambiguous. This CDR3 has 17 residues. The germline V gene encodes CDR1 SGHDN and CDR2 FVKESK. The ends were cut back, 3 bases at V and 0 bases at J, with 12 bases in the middle.

J is TRBJ1-1 and V is TRBV5-1, with 9 bases matching TRBD1. The J segment lost 5 bases and the V segment lost 4 bases, leaving 12 bases of the junction unmatched. The CDR3 runs to 16 residues. Germline V CDR1 and CDR2: SGHRS, YFSETQ. The DNA for the CDR3 is TGCGCCAGCAGCGTCACCCCGGGACAGGGAGGGACTGAAGCTTTCTTT. It is translated as CASSVTPGQGGTEAFF.

This chain joins TRBV5-1 and TRBJ2-2; 7 bases line up with TRBD1. Losses at the gene ends were 4 bases for V and 0 bases for J; bases not matched to a gene: 6. CDR3 length equals 16 residues. CDR1 is SGHRS and CDR2 is YFSETQ in the germline V gene. This CDR3 is CASSPVDRTNTGELFF. The CDR3 DNA sequence: TGCGCCAGCAGCCCCGTGGACAGGACGAACACCGGGGAGCTGTTTTTT.

The chain uses TRBV6-5 and TRBJ2-2; 8 bases fit TRBD1. The CDR3 is 14 residues long. The germline CDR1 and CDR2 sequences are MNHEY and SVGAGI. Trimming took 4 bases from V and 7 from J; bases not matched to a gene: 5. CDR3 in amino acids: CASSFTDRDGELFF. The DNA for the CDR3 is TGTGCCAGCAGTTTCACGGACAGGGACGGGGAGCTGTTTTTT.

The chain has TRBV2 and TRBJ1-5, with a tentative D call TRBD1 (5 bases). Trimming left V 4 bases short and J 5 bases short, with 9 bases between. CDR3 length: 13 amino acids. Germline CDR1 and CDR2: SNHLY and FYNNEI. The CDR3 loop is CASSVVRDQPQHF. CDR3 sequence (DNA): TGTGCCAGCAGTGTAGTCAGGGATCAGCCCCAGCATTTT.

V usage is TRBV19 and J usage is TRBJ2-2; D may be TRBD1 (5 bases). V was trimmed by 2 bases and J by 5 bases, leaving 12 bases between them. Germline CDR1 LNHDA, CDR2 SQIVND (reference sequence). The CDR3 loop spans 15 amino acids. The CDR3 sequence: CASSISRVETGELFF. CDR3 bases: TGTGCCAGTAGTATAAGCAGGGTAGAAACCGGGGAGCTGTTTTTT.

This rearrangement joins TRBV5-6 to TRBJ2-7, with a possible D match to TRBD1 (6 bases). The CDR3 runs 12 residues. CDR1 and CDR2 (germline): SGHDT, YYEEEE. The V and J ends lost 4 bases and 4 bases respectively, with 9 bases between them. The CDR3 DNA reads as TGTGCCAGCAGCAGCAGGGGTTACGAGCAGTACTTC. Translated, it gives CASSSRGYEQYF.

This clone came up once. The V gene is TRBV7-2, the J gene TRBJ2-7, with D tentatively TRBD1 (6 bases). The CDR3 length is 14 residues. Trimming removed 2 bases at V and 4 bases at J, with 12 bases between. CDR1 and CDR2 (germline): SGHTA, FQGNSA. DNA of the CDR3: TGTGCCAGCAGCTTAACCACAGGGAATTACGAGCAGTACTTC. This sequence encodes CASSLTTGNYEQYF.

The genes are TRBV10-1 and TRBJ1-6; D remains ambiguous. Germline-derived CDR1 and CDR2 are WNHNN and SYGVQD (reference sequence). V was shortened by 4 bases and J by 6 bases, with 7 bases between the two germline ends. CDR3 length: 13 residues. The CDR3 spells CASSGETNSPLHF. DNA for the CDR3: TGCGCCAGCAGTGGGGAGACTAATTCACCCCTCCACTTT.

There are a few counts of this clone. The genes are TRBV5-6 and TRBJ2-7; D possibly corresponds to TRBD2 (6 bases). In germline, CDR1 is SGHDT, CDR2 YYEEEE. Trimming shortened V by 3 bases and J by 2 bases, and 9 bases separated the two germline ends. The CDR3 is 13 amino acids. This CDR3 reads CASSWGLAYEQYF. Written as DNA, the CDR3 is TGTGCCAGCAGCTGGGGACTGGCCTACGAGCAGTACTTC.

This clone was detected once. The genes are TRBV18 and TRBJ2-7; the D is unclear. CDR1 KGHSH and CDR2 LQKENI come from the germline V gene. Trimming removed 6 bases from V and 1 base from J, with 13 bases in between. The CDR3 contains 14 residues. The CDR3 sequence is CASSVTVESYEQYF. The DNA for the CDR3 is TGTGCCAGCTCCGTCACCGTTGAGTCCTACGAGCAGTACTTC. The variable domain in full, completed from reference TRBV18 and TRBJ2-7, reads NAGVMQNPRHLVRRRGQEARLRCSPMKGHSHVYWYRQLPEEGLKFMVYLQKENIIDESGMPKERFSAEFPKEGPSILRIQQVVRGDSAAYFCASSVTVESYEQYFGPGTRLTVT.

In this sample, this clone turned up once. V usage is TRBV11-2 and J usage is TRBJ2-5, with no clear D. Germline V gene data show CDR1 as SGHAT and CDR2 as FQNNGV. Trimming left V 5 bases short and J 5 bases short, with 9 bases between. The CDR3 length is 12 residues. This chain's CDR3 is CASSPGLETQYF. Written as DNA, the CDR3 is TGTGCCAGCAGCCCCGGCTTGGAGACCCAGTACTTC.

This chain joins TRBV7-2 and TRBJ2-7, with TRBD2 matching 12 bases. This CDR3 region has 15 residues. Germline CDR1 reads SGHTA; CDR2 reads FQGNSA. Trimming cost V 8 bases and J 4 bases; bases outside gene matches: 9. Written as DNA, the CDR3 is TGTGCCAGCGGGCCCCCGGGACTAGCGGGTTACGAGCAGTACTTC. It yields the protein CASGPPGLAGYEQYF.